The 14 T cell receptor beta chains below were found in one sample sequenced in a study of blood T cells in healthy people across ages. Through a sample-barcoded 5' primer and a J-beta primer mix, a second PCR was run for roughly 7 to 11 cycles. TCRdb processed the 5' RACE reads anew with MiXCR; each CDR3 protein has one entry. Among about 1.4 million distinct CDR3 sequences listed, around 55% were seen once. Sample: blood. These receptors all come from a man between 18 and 35 years old in good health.

The gene calls are TRBV5-1 and TRBJ1-5; a possible D gene is TRBD1 (6 bases). The CDR3 loop spans 15 amino acids. Trimming left V 1 base short and J 4 bases short, with 12 bases between. Germline CDR1 reads SGHRS; CDR2 reads YFSETQ. The CDR3 bases are TGCGCCAGCAGCTTGTCAGGGGCCTTGAATCAGCCCCAGCATTTT. Protein sequence: CASSLSGALNQPQHF.

The CDR3 coding sequence is TGTGCCAGCAGTTTACGGGTTGAAGACTACGAGCAGTACTTC. Its translation is CASSLRVEDYEQYF. The chain employs TRBV27 and TRBJ2-7; D unclear. The V gene's germline CDR1 is MNHEY and CDR2 SMNVEV (reference sequence). The CDR3 contains 14 residues. Trimming shortened V by 2 bases and J by 3 bases, and 11 bases separated the two germline ends.

The V and J genes are TRBV29-1 and TRBJ2-5; D not certain. Trimming took 4 bases from V and 1 from J, leaving 13 bases between them. The length of the CDR3 is 14 residues. Germline V gives CDR1 SQVTM, CDR2 ANQGSEA. The CDR3 DNA reads as TGCAGCGTTGTTCTCCCGGACCGCCAAGAGACCCAGTACTTC. Encoded protein: CSVVLPDRQETQYF.

The genes are TRBV7-2 and TRBJ1-6; D is ambiguous. The CDR3 is made up of 16 amino acids. Germline V gene sequence: CDR1 SGHTA, CDR2 FQGNSA. V lost 3 bases and J lost 8, with 17 bases in between. DNA for the CDR3: TGTGCCAGCAGCTTCCGACGGCCTCCCGTGGATTCACCCCTCCACTTT. This translates into CASSFRRPPVDSPLHF.

The rearrangement uses TRBV14 and TRBJ2-7; unclear D gene. The CDR3 consists of 14 residues. V was trimmed by 0 bases and J by 6 bases, leaving 12 bases between them. CDR1 SGHDN and CDR2 FVKESK come from the germline V gene. In DNA, the CDR3 is TGTGCCAGCAGCCAAGACTTGCCTCCCCGCGAGCAGTACTTC. Translating gives CASSQDLPPREQYF.

V is TRBV29-1 and J is TRBJ2-7, with D unclear. The CDR3 contains 12 residues. Germline CDR1 SQVTM, CDR2 ANQGSEA. V was trimmed by 4 bases and J by 2 bases, leaving 9 bases between them. In nucleotides, the CDR3 is TGCAGCGTTGGCGGCTTTGCCTACGAGCAGTACTTC. Amino acid sequence: CSVGGFAYEQYF.

This clonotype was seen a few times. The rearrangement joins TRBV20-1 to TRBJ2-7; 11 bases are a match to TRBD2. The CDR3 is 15 residues long. The V gene end was trimmed by 0 bases and the J gene end by 5 bases; junction bases not matched to a gene: 6. Germline values: CDR1 DFQATT, CDR2 SNEGSKA (reference sequence). CDR3 bases: TGCAGTGCTAGAGACCTAGCGGGAGGCTCTAACGAGCAGTACTTC. Amino acid sequence: CSARDLAGGSNEQYF.

In this sample, this clonotype turned up a few times. V usage is TRBV20-1 and J usage is TRBJ1-1; D is ambiguous. The CDR3 loop spans 12 amino acids. V was clipped by 1 base and J by 4 bases, with 7 bases between them. CDR1 and CDR2 (germline): DFQATT, SNEGSKA (reference sequence). This chain's CDR3 is CSARVFFTEAFF. CDR3 DNA sequence: TGCAGTGCTAGAGTTTTTTTCACTGAAGCTTTCTTT.

This clonotype occurred a few times. The V and J genes are TRBV27 and TRBJ2-1; D might be TRBD1 or TRBD2, each matching 5 bases. Trimming pared 3 bases from V and 1 base from J, leaving 19 bases between. The CDR3 sequence is 18 residues long. The germline CDR1 and CDR2 sequences are MNHEY and SMNVEV (reference sequence). The CDR3 loop is CASSFSRSGTRSYNEQFF. The CDR3 DNA is TGTGCCAGCAGTTTCTCACGGTCTGGGACCCGGTCCTACAATGAGCAGTTCTTC.

The chain links TRBV28 to TRBJ2-1; weak D call: TRBD1 (6 bases). Looked up from germline, CDR1 is MDHEN and CDR2 is SYDVKM. The CDR3 spans 17 residues. V lost 0 bases, J lost 5 bases, and 17 bases lay in between. This chain's CDR3 is CASSLWRSQGLDNEQFF. Written as DNA, the CDR3 is TGTGCCAGCAGTTTATGGCGGTCGCAGGGGCTCGACAATGAGCAGTTCTTC. The whole variable domain, remainder taken from reference TRBV28 and TRBJ2-1, is DVKVTQSSRYLVKRTGEKVFLECVQDMDHENMFWYRQDPGLGLRLIYFSYDVKMKEKGDIPEGYSVSREKKERFSLILESASTNQTSMYLCASSLWRSQGLDNEQFFGPGTRLTVL.

This sequence joins TRBV10-3 and TRBJ1-6, with TRBD1 identical over 10 bases. CDR1 is ENHRY and CDR2 is SYGVKD in the germline V gene. Losses at the gene ends were 8 bases for V and 7 bases for J; bases not matched to a gene: 11. The length of the CDR3 is 16 residues. For the CDR3, the DNA is TGTGCCATCTCAGAGGCGGGACAGGGGAAAAATTCACCCCTCCACTTT. Translating gives CAISEAGQGKNSPLHF.

The chain has TRBV6-6 and TRBJ2-3; no definite D call. The CDR3 is 13 amino acids. The V and J ends lost 2 bases and 4 bases respectively, with 7 bases between them. The germline V gene has CDR1 MNHNY and CDR2 SVGAGI (reference sequence). The DNA of the CDR3 is TGTGCCAGCAGTTACGCCAGTGCAGATACGCAGTATTTT. Amino acid sequence: CASSYASADTQYF.

The chain carries TRBV25-1 and TRBJ2-5; D could derive from TRBD1 or TRBD2 (6 bases each). The CDR3 is made up of 15 amino acids. The V gene's germline CDR1 is MGHDK and CDR2 SYGVNS. Trimming removed 3 bases from V and 4 bases from J, with 15 bases in between. This CDR3 reads CASSDRAGEVETQYF. In DNA, the CDR3 is TGTGCCAGCAGTGATCGGGCAGGGGAGGTAGAGACCCAGTACTTC. Supplemented by reference TRBV25-1 and TRBJ2-5, the full variable domain reads EADIYQTPRYLVIGTGKKITLECSQTMGHDKMYWYQQDPGMELHLIHYSYGVNSTEKGDLSSESTVSRIRTEHFPLTLESARPSHTSQYLCASSDRAGEVETQYFGPGTRLLVL.

This clonotype was seen repeatedly, ten times or more. The chain uses TRBV4-1 and TRBJ2-3; unclear D gene. This CDR3 has 16 amino acids. Trimming left V 0 bases short and J 3 bases short, with 13 bases between. Germline assignment: CDR1 MGHRA and CDR2 YSYEKL. DNA of the CDR3: TGCGCCAGCAGCCAAGAAAATAGTTACGGGACAGATACGCAGTATTTT. Translating it yields CASSQENSYGTDTQYF.